The clone carrying this T cell receptor beta chain was seen ten or more times. Its specificity is unknown. Researchers prepared the TCRbeta library using unique molecular identifiers, the study reports. TCRdb ran MiXCR on the PCR reads and lists one entry per CDR3 protein. The data show roughly 100,000 distinct CDR3 sequences, roughly 7.1% seen once. These data come from a study of T-cell reconstitution after alpha-beta-depleted transplantation in children. Study conclusions and caveats: At the one-year point after transplant, T-cell counts and TCRbeta diversity were found to come mostly from T cells that had been newly produced. Expanded graft clones, several hundred of them, were reportedly the source of alpha-beta T cells about two months after transplant. Several patients had high TCRbeta diversity at day 60; it came from surviving recipient T cells and thymic progenitors.

The germline V gene encodes CDR1 MGHRA and CDR2 YSYEKL. The CDR3 contains 15 residues. J lost 6 bases, V lost 4 bases, and 8 bases had no gene match. The starting material was PBMCs, obtained before TCRalphabeta/CD19-depleted stem cell transplant. This rearrangement joins TRBV4-1 to TRBJ2-1; 8 bases map to TRBD2. The clonotype originates from a boy younger than 10 with acute lymphoblastic leukemia, due to receive a stem cell transplant. For the CDR3, the DNA is TGCGCCAGCAGCCTCGGCGGGGGGCTCCCCAATGAGCAGTTCTTC. Translated: CASSLGGGLPNEQFF.